The 9 T cell receptor beta chains below were found in one sample sequenced in a study of blood T cell repertoires in COVID-19. Some clones are missing from TCRdb's copy, which holds only in-frame ones; the method was immunoSEQ multiplex PCR. The sample consists of around 70,000 clones, around 90% of them appearing once. Sequenced: peripheral blood. The source of these receptors is a middle-aged man with active COVID-19.

The V and J genes are TRBV11-1 and TRBJ1-1; D remains unclear. CDR3 length: 13 residues. V was cut by 5 bases and J by 0 bases, with 7 bases left in between. Germline V gives CDR1 SGHAT, CDR2 FQDESV (reference sequence). CDR3 bases: TGTGCCAGCAGCCTTCAGTTGAACACTGAAGCTTTCTTT. Amino acids: CASSLQLNTEAFF.

This chain joins TRBV7-9 and TRBJ2-2, with D maybe TRBD1 (5 bases). Germline loops: CDR1 SEHNR, CDR2 FQNEAQ (reference sequence). The CDR3 runs 14 residues. Trimming removed 2 bases at V and 7 bases at J, with 11 bases between. CDR3 protein: CASSLHGANGELFF. CDR3 DNA sequence: TGTGCCAGCAGCTTACATGGGGCTAACGGGGAGCTGTTTTTT.

V is TRBV11-3 and J is TRBJ2-7, with 8 bases identical to TRBD2. Germline loops: CDR1 SGHNT, CDR2 YENEEA. The CDR3 contains 15 residues. The V segment lost 5 bases and the J segment 4 bases; nucleotides outside the gene matches: 10. CDR3 sequence: CASSHGSGGLYEQYF. The CDR3 DNA sequence: TGTGCCAGCAGCCATGGGTCGGGAGGGCTGTACGAGCAGTACTTC.

This clone ranks as large. V is TRBV27 and J is TRBJ2-7, with D uncertain. The CDR3 has 15 amino acids. Germline loops: CDR1 MNHEY, CDR2 SMNVEV (reference sequence). V shed 0 bases and J shed 5 bases, with 14 bases lying between them. CDR3 DNA: TGTGCCAGCAGTTTATCGCATCCCCGACAAGACGAGCAGTACTTC. This gives the protein CASSLSHPRQDEQYF.

V is TRBV7-9 and J is TRBJ1-1; D may be TRBD1 (5 bases). CDR1 and CDR2 (germline): SEHNR, FQNEAQ (reference sequence). The CDR3 is 18 amino acids. Trimming cost V 4 bases and J 0 bases, with 21 bases left between them. CDR3 sequence reads: CASSSGSVTGVMNTEAFF. The CDR3 DNA reads as TGTGCCAGCAGCTCCGGCTCCGTAACAGGCGTTATGAACACTGAAGCTTTCTTT.

The V and J genes are TRBV5-1 and TRBJ2-2; 9 nucleotides match TRBD2. There are 14 residues in the CDR3. CDR1 and CDR2 (germline): SGHRS, YFSETQ. Trimming removed 1 base from V and 6 bases from J; junction bases left unmatched: 1. CDR3 residues: CASSLLAGAGELFF. In DNA, the CDR3 is TGCGCCAGCAGCTTGTTAGCGGGAGCCGGGGAGCTGTTTTTT.

The chain couples TRBV9 to TRBJ2-7, with D tentatively TRBD2 (5 bases). The V gene lost 4 bases and the J gene lost 3 bases, with 14 bases spanning the gap. Per the germline V gene, CDR1 is SGDLS and CDR2 is YYNGEE. The CDR3 runs to 14 residues. The CDR3 DNA is TGTGCCAGCAGCAGGGTCGGGGAAGTCTACGAGCAGTACTTC. Translated, it gives CASSRVGEVYEQYF.

The chain recombines TRBV21-1 with TRBJ1-5. TRBV21-1 is designated a pseudogene. CDR3 length equals 11 residues. The CDR3 DNA reads as TGTGCCCCCGGGGGCAATCAGCCCCAGCATTTT. Protein sequence: CAPGGNQPQHF.

The gene calls are TRBV7-2 and TRBJ2-7, with 8 bases identical to TRBD2. The CDR3 spans 16 residues. In germline, CDR1 is SGHTA, CDR2 FQGNSA. V lost 5 bases, J lost 1 base, and 10 bases stayed unmatched. CDR3 DNA: TGTGCCAGCAGCCGGGGGGGGGCAGAAGATTCCTACGAGCAGTACTTC. It encodes CASSRGGAEDSYEQYF.